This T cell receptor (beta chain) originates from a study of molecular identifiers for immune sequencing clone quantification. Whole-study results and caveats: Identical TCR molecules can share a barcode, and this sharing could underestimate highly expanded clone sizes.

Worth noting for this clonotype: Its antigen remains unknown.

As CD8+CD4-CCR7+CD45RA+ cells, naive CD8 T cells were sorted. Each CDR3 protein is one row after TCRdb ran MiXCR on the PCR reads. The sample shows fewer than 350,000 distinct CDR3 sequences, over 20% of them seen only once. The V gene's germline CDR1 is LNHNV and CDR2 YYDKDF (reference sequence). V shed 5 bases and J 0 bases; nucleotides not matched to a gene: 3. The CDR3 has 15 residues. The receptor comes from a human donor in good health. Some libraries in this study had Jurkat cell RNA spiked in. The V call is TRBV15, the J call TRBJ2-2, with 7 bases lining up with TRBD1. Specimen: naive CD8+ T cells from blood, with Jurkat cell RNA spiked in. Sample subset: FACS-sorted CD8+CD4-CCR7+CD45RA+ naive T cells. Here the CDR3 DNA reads TGTGCCACCAGCGGCGACAGGGCGAACACCGGGGAGCTGTTTTTT. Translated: CATSGDRANTGELFF.